These 19 T cell receptor beta chains share one sample of origin, sequenced in a study of T cell responses to AZD1222 COVID-19 vaccine. Clones were sequenced by immunoSEQ multiplex PCR, and TCRdb holds only the in-frame ones, with some missing. Here the sample spans approximately 120,000 clones, roughly 90% being singletons. Here the sequenced sample was peripheral blood, taken on day 0 of AZD1222 vaccination. These receptors came from an adult in good health.

The chain recombines TRBV5-1 with TRBJ2-3; D uncertain. Germline V gene sequence: CDR1 SGHRS, CDR2 YFSETQ. The CDR3 is 15 residues long. Trimming left V 0 bases short and J 4 bases short, with 12 bases between. CDR3 sequence: CASSLGGPKPDTQYF. The CDR3 DNA reads TGCGCCAGCAGCTTGGGTGGCCCTAAACCAGATACGCAGTATTTT.

The genes are TRBV4-2 and TRBJ2-7; D perhaps matches TRBD1 (5 bases). CDR3 size: 14 residues. Germline V gene sequence: CDR1 LGHNA, CDR2 YNFKEQ. Trimming cost V 0 bases and J 7 bases, with 13 bases left between them. CDR3 loop: CASSQDRMGREQYF. The CDR3 DNA reads as TGTGCCAGCAGCCAAGATCGCATGGGGCGGGAGCAGTACTTC.

The genes are TRBV7-3 and TRBJ2-5; unclear D gene. Trimming took 5 bases from V and 2 from J, leaving 9 bases between them. Germline values: CDR1 SGHTA, CDR2 FQGTGA. This CDR3 has 13 residues. CDR3 protein: CASSRSSQETQYF. CDR3 nucleotide sequence: TGTGCCAGCAGCCGATCATCTCAAGAGACCCAGTACTTC.

The sample holds one count of this clone. This chain connects TRBV5-1 to TRBJ2-3, with TRBD2 matching over 7 bases. CDR1 is SGHRS, CDR2 YFSETQ, per germline. The CDR3 totals 15 residues. The V gene end was trimmed by 0 bases and the J gene end by 0 bases; junction bases not matched to a gene: 1. The chain's CDR3 is CASSLVAGSTDTQYF. Written as DNA, the CDR3 is TGCGCCAGCAGCTTGGTAGCGGGTAGCACAGATACGCAGTATTTT.

V gene TRBV5-6 combines with J gene TRBJ1-1; no definite D call. The germline V gene encodes CDR1 SGHDT and CDR2 YYEEEE. The CDR3 covers 16 residues. V was trimmed by 0 bases and J by 6 bases, leaving 18 bases between them. The CDR3 DNA reads TGTGCCAGCAGCTTGGTCAGCAGGCCGTACGTCGCTGAAGCTTTCTTT. Its translation: CASSLVSRPYVAEAFF.

The V and J genes are TRBV28 and TRBJ1-2, with TRBD1 identical over 10 bases. Germline loops: CDR1 MDHEN, CDR2 SYDVKM. This CDR3 is built from 15 residues. The trim removed 5 bases at V and 6 bases at J, leaving 9 bases unmatched. CDR3 protein: CASSSPGTGANGYTF. As DNA, the CDR3 is TGTGCCAGCAGTAGCCCCGGGACAGGGGCCAATGGCTACACCTTC.

This clone came up a few times. The chain joins TRBV29-1 to TRBJ2-2, with 8 bases lining up with TRBD1. The CDR3 covers 15 residues. Germline values: CDR1 SQVTM, CDR2 ANQGSEA. V gave up 1 base and J gave up 1 base; unmatched junction bases: 2. CDR3 coding DNA: TGCAGCGTTGAAGGCAGGGGGCGGAACACCGGGGAGCTGTTTTTT. Its translation: CSVEGRGRNTGELFF.

The rearrangement links TRBV13 to TRBJ2-1, with 8 positions matching TRBD2. This CDR3 region has 15 residues. Germline V lookup: CDR1 PRHDT, CDR2 FYEKMQ (reference sequence). Trimming removed 4 bases from V and 7 bases from J; junction bases left unmatched: 9. The DNA of the CDR3 is TGTGCCAGCAGCTCCCCCGGGAGGGCCCTTAATGAGCAGTTCTTC. Translation: CASSSPGRALNEQFF.

This chain uses TRBV9 with TRBJ1-4; no clear D. V was clipped by 3 bases and J by 4 bases, with 7 bases between them. Germline CDR1 SGDLS, CDR2 YYNGEE. The CDR3 loop spans 13 amino acids. CDR3 coding DNA: TGTGCCAGCAGCGGACCGAATAATGAAAAACTGTTTTTT. The encoded protein is CASSGPNNEKLFF.

The chain combines TRBV2 with TRBJ1-1; the D is unclear. The germline CDR1 and CDR2 sequences are SNHLY and FYNNEI. The CDR3 has 13 residues. The germline V and J ends were trimmed by 6 bases and 1 base, with 9 bases remaining between them. CDR3 in DNA: TGTGCCAGCAGGGACGTAGAGAACACTGAAGCTTTCTTT. Its protein is CASRDVENTEAFF.

The J gene is TRBJ2-3, the V gene TRBV19, with no clear D. Trimming left V 3 bases short and J 1 base short, with 5 bases between. Germline assignment: CDR1 LNHDA and CDR2 SQIVND (reference sequence). The CDR3 loop spans 13 amino acids. In nucleotides, the CDR3 is TGTGCCAGTAGTATCCGGGGCACAGATACGCAGTATTTT. Protein: CASSIRGTDTQYF.

The chain carries TRBV30 and TRBJ2-1; 12 bases are shared with TRBD2. The CDR3 totals 17 residues. With V trimmed by 2 bases and J by 3 bases, 8 bases remained unmatched. The germline gives CDR1 GTSNPN, CDR2 SVGIG (reference sequence). The CDR3 DNA reads TGTGCCTGGAGTTTCATGACTAGCGGGGGCCACTACAATGAGCAGTTCTTC. Translating gives CAWSFMTSGGHYNEQFF.

Written as DNA, the CDR3 is TGTGCCAGCGTCGAGCGGCTCACCGGGGAGCTGTTTTTT. This codes for CASVERLTGELFF. V gene TRBV27 combines with J gene TRBJ2-2, with TRBD2 as a possible D gene (5 bases). V gave up 8 bases and J gave up 4 bases, with 11 bases separating them. The CDR3 spans 13 residues. Germline CDR1 MNHEY, CDR2 SMNVEV (reference sequence).

V gene TRBV5-1 combines with J gene TRBJ2-2, with D possibly matching TRBD1 (5 bases). The CDR3 consists of 14 residues. In germline, CDR1 is SGHRS, CDR2 YFSETQ. V was cut by 5 bases and J by 2 bases, with 10 bases left in between. CDR3 DNA sequence: TGCGCCAGCAGACAGGAGTCCAACACCGGGGAGCTGTTTTTT. This codes for CASRQESNTGELFF.

The V gene is TRBV28, the J gene TRBJ1-4, with a tentative D call TRBD1 (6 bases). Germline-derived CDR1 and CDR2 are MDHEN and SYDVKM. The ends were cut back, 3 bases at V and 7 bases at J, with 18 bases in the middle. This CDR3 region has 16 residues. CDR3 protein: CASSFYGSGAGEKLFF. Written as DNA, the CDR3 is TGTGCCAGCAGTTTTTATGGATCGGGGGCGGGTGAAAAACTGTTTTTT.

CDR3 DNA sequence: TGTGCCAGCAAGAGGACAGGAGGAACAGATACGCAGTATTTT. Protein sequence: CASKRTGGTDTQYF. The J gene is TRBJ2-3, the V gene TRBV6-5, with 7 bases fitting TRBD1. The germline V gene has CDR1 MNHEY and CDR2 SVGAGI. CDR3 length: 14 residues. The J segment lost 3 bases and the V segment lost 7 bases, leaving 7 bases of the junction unmatched.

The chain joins TRBV7-9 to TRBJ2-3; D may match TRBD1 or TRBD2 (5 bases each). Trimming shortened V by 3 bases and J by 0 bases, and 13 bases separated the two germline ends. The germline V gene encodes CDR1 SEHNR and CDR2 FQNEAQ (reference sequence). This CDR3 is 16 amino acids long. CDR3 sequence reads: CASSFDGGASTDTQYF. For the CDR3, the DNA is TGTGCCAGCAGCTTTGATGGGGGAGCTAGCACAGATACGCAGTATTTT.

This clone appeared a few times. The chain carries TRBV30 and TRBJ1-1; D call uncertain. From germline, CDR1 is GTSNPN and CDR2 SVGIG (reference sequence). This CDR3 has 12 residues. The V gene lost 2 bases and the J gene lost 10 bases, with 14 bases spanning the gap. The CDR3 region has the DNA TGTGCCTGGAGTCGTATCCTAGGAGCAGCTTTCTTT. Protein sequence: CAWSRILGAAFF.

V gene TRBV5-4 combines with J gene TRBJ1-1, with a tentative D call TRBD1 (5 bases). This CDR3 is 14 amino acids long. Germline CDR1 SGHNT, CDR2 YYREEE (reference sequence). V lost 4 bases, J lost 0 bases, and 10 bases lay in between. This CDR3 is CASSGTEVNTEAFF. The CDR3 nucleotides are TGTGCCAGCAGCGGGACGGAGGTGAACACTGAAGCTTTCTTT. The full variable domain, with the rest looked up from reference TRBV5-4 and TRBJ1-1, is ETGVTQSPTHLIKTRGQQVTLRCSSQSGHNTVSWYQQALGQGPQFIFQYYREEENGRGNFPPRFSGLQFPNYSSELNVNALELDDSALYLCASSGTEVNTEAFFGQGTRLTVV.